This T cell receptor (beta chain) was recovered during a study of blood T cells in healthy people across ages (dated by TCRdb to the mid-2010s). Turning to the overall study: Template switching captured roughly one uniquely barcoded TCR beta cDNA molecule per two T cells in model experiments. Age-related changes in TCR beta repertoire diversity were measured in the study by deep sequencing normalized with unique cDNA molecular identifiers. Four age groups were formed from the donors: young (average around 15 years), middle-aged (around 40), aged (approximately 60) and long-lived (around 82). To avoid experimental bias, donors of different ages were distributed randomly across sequencing lanes. Using the same blood draw, the study looked at two additional independent replicas of 1 million unique cDNA reads for two donors, one aged 18 to 30 and the other aged 80 or older.

This clonotype showed up just a few times. Its antigen target is currently unknown. No base-level quality is on record; no much larger clone is a single base apart. General findings and caveats noted by the study authors: Compared with the aged group, more naive CD4+ T cells, fewer expanded clones and increased TCR diversity were shown by the long-lived group, suggesting age selection. Because profiling used bulk unsorted PBMCs, naive and antigen-experienced compartments could not be compared conclusively. The CMV infection status of donors was not known, potentially confounding age-related changes in expanded clonotypes. As age increased, observed TCR beta diversity per million T cells dropped in a roughly linear way, and a significant reduction was already evident by age 40. Observed TCR beta diversity correlated strongly with the percentage of naive T cells measured by flow cytometry. Estimates of total diversity based on one million sequenced T cells were regarded as lower bounds and as underestimates.

To prepare the library, 5' RACE was applied. The second PCR ran for about 6 to 12 cycles and used a J-beta primer mix along with a sample-barcoded 5' primer. A template-switch 5' adaptor carrying 12 random nucleotides introduced a unique molecular identifier onto each TCR beta cDNA molecule. At least 2.5 million CDR3-containing paired-end reads were obtained from each sample. First-strand cDNA was synthesized from all RNA with the Mint cDNA synthesis kit, primed by a TRBC-specific oligonucleotide. Following uracil-DNA glycosylase treatment, all cDNA underwent a first 18-cycle PCR with the universal primers M1SS and BC2_uni_R. The study's processing was this. For normalization, 1 million high-quality reads were randomly selected from each sample, with every read carrying a distinct molecular identifier. Reads sharing molecular identifiers were discarded rather than binned into consensus sequences. CDR3 identification, clonotype clustering and error correction used MiTCR with a Q25 quality threshold and the strictest error-elimination algorithm. Lower-bound total TCR beta diversity was estimated with a nonparametric unseen species model using Euler transformation. TCRdb passed the public sequencing reads through fastp at Q25 and MiXCR, retaining productive beta sequences. Every entry covers one CDR3 protein and lists the most common genes and DNA from its rows. The V and J calls and clone size come from TCRdb's table, not from the authors' own analysis. The sample table lists 1,800,000 or so distinct CDR3 sequences, roughly two fifths of them with a count of one. The ten largest make up more than 20% of the sample.

Donors were 39 systemically healthy Caucasian individuals from Russia aged 6 to 90 years. Ten milliliters of peripheral blood were drawn from each donor into EDTA-treated Vacutainer tubes. PBMCs were isolated by Ficoll-Paque density-gradient centrifugation, with at least 7 million obtained per sample. Total RNA, at least 6 micrograms per sample, was extracted from PBMCs with Trizol reagent. For every donor, flow cytometry on a PBMC aliquot measured the percentage of naive CD45RAhigh/CD27high T cells. The CDR1 and CDR2 encoded by the germline V gene are LGHNA and YSLEER. V is reduced by 1 base and J by 4 bases, leaving a spacing of 11 bases between them. The CDR3 sequence holds 14 residues, the cysteine and phenylalanine included. Here the CDR3 DNA is all that survives: 42 bases in frame from base 1.

This sequence originates from a human donor in good health. The sequenced sample consisted of blood. The chain links TRBV4-3 with TRBJ2-7; the D gene assignment is perhaps TRBD1 or TRBD2, with each matching 5 bases. The CDR3 reads CASSQAGSLYEQYF. Read as DNA, the sequence is TGCGCCAGCAGCCAAGCAGGGAGCCTTTACGAGCAGTACTTC.